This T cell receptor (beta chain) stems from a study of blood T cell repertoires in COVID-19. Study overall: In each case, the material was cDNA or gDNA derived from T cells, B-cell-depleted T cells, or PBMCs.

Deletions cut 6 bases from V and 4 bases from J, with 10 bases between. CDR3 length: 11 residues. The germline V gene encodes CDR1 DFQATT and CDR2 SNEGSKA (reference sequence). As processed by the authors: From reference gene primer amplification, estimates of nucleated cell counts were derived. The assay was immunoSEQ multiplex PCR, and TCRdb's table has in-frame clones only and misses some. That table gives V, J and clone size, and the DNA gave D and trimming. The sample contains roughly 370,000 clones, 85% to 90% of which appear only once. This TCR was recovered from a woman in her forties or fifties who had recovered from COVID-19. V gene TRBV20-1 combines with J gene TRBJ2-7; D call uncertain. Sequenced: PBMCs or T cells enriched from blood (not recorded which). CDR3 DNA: TGCAGTGCACCCTTGCGGTACGAGCAGTACTTC. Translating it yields CSAPLRYEQYF.